Only a few counts were recorded for the clone carrying this T cell receptor (beta chain). Antigen unknown. This specimen belongs to a study of T-cell memory formation after mild COVID-19. TCRdb analysed the 5' RACE reads with MiXCR anew, one entry per CDR3 protein. The table lists around 450,000 distinct CDR3 sequences, about 19% of them singletons. The V segment lost 4 bases and the J segment 0 bases; nucleotides outside the gene matches: 7. Germline values: CDR1 SGDLS, CDR2 YYNGEE. The CDR3 loop spans 16 amino acids. General study points: Contracting CD4+ clones sat mainly in CM and EM; CD8+ in EMRA.

The TCR originated in an adult woman who had mild COVID-19 (a few samples of this study predate the infection). Cell type and time point are not known. This chain links TRBV9 with TRBJ1-3; 7 nucleotides match TRBD1. Sequencing used PBMCs or a T cell subset sorted from them (not recorded which). The CDR3 here is CASSPRDRPSGNTIYF. Here the CDR3 DNA reads TGTGCCAGCAGCCCTCGGGACAGACCCTCTGGAAACACCATATATTTT.